The clone carrying this TCR beta chain appeared once. The data belong to a study of blood T cells in healthy people across ages. A second PCR of 7 to 11 cycles used a sample-barcoded 5' primer and a J-beta primer mix. TCRdb itself ran the 5' RACE reads through MiXCR, one entry per CDR3 protein. Of 780,000 or so distinct CDR3 sequences listed, just over 55% are singletons. This CDR3 contains 15 residues. The germline V gene encodes CDR1 DFQATT and CDR2 SNEGSKA (reference sequence). The TCR originated in a man aged 40-50 years in good health. Sequencing used blood. This chain connects TRBV20-1 to TRBJ2-1; TRBD1 or TRBD2 may be the D gene (5 bases each). The assigned J gene may be wrong: the sequence end matches TRBJ2-7 better. The CDR3 here is CSAHQGAQSYNEQYF. CDR3 bases: TGCAGTGCGCACCAGGGAGCCCAATCCTACAATGAGCAGTACTTC.